What follows describes a single T cell receptor (beta chain). Antigen specificity is unknown. The source of the sample is a study of blood T cells in healthy people across ages. Study results and limitations: Strong correlation existed between TCR beta diversity and naive T cell percentage.

Together with a sample-barcoded 5' primer, a J-beta primer mix was included in a second PCR lasting 7 to 11 cycles. TCRdb independently ran MiXCR on the 5' RACE reads; one entry per CDR3 protein. Altogether about 780,000 distinct CDR3 sequences are present, about 42% being singletons, with the ten largest covering around a sixth. Trimming stripped 6 bases from V and 9 bases from J, with 27 bases between. Germline V gives CDR1 MDHEN, CDR2 SYDVKM. This CDR3 is 17 amino acids long. The sequence came from a man aged 80 or over in good health. This chain joins TRBV28 and TRBJ2-1; D possibly uses TRBD1 or TRBD2 (5 bases each). Sequenced sample: blood. The DNA of the CDR3 is TGTGCCAGCAGGACTTCTTTTGGGGCCTGGGGTGGGGGTGAGCAGTTCTTC. Its translation: CASRTSFGAWGGGEQFF.